This record looks at one TCR beta chain sequence and its context. As yet, its antigen is unknown. The record originates from a study of T cells in Graves' hyperthyroidism and ophthalmopathy. On the study more broadly: Peripheral blood was acquired at first diagnosis, ahead of any therapy whatsoever. Whole-study results and caveats: Ophthalmopathy was predicted by the model a median of approximately six months ahead of onset.

RNA transcripts served as the template for amplifying TCR beta CDR3 regions. RT-PCR in the first round (using the HTBI primer set) targeted the TCR CDR3. TCRdb analysed the multiplex PCR reads with MiXCR anew, one entry per CDR3 protein. The table lists hundreds of thousands of distinct CDR3 sequences, 15% to 20% of them singletons. Exclusion of patients followed from uncontrolled infection, other autoimmune disease, pregnancy or lactation. Diagnoses were made from clinical symptoms, serum measures (thyroxine and TRAb), thyroid ultrasound and orbital computed tomography. Germline lookup yields CDR1 MNHNS and CDR2 SASEGT. Trimming shortened V by 2 bases and J by 0 bases, and 11 bases separated the two germline ends. The length of the CDR3 is 16 residues.

The chain joins TRBV6-1 to TRBJ2-1, with unresolved D. Material for sequencing was blood. This TCR derives from a middle-aged man with Graves' ophthalmopathy. The chain's CDR3 is CASSELGSSSYNEQFF. Here the CDR3 DNA reads TGTGCCAGCAGTGAATTGGGCAGTAGCTCCTACAATGAGCAGTTCTTC.